The 31 T cell receptor beta chains presented below share a single source sample, sequenced in a study of OX40 agonist ivuxolimab in advanced cancers. Here immunoSEQ multiplex PCR was the method, and the copy in TCRdb shows in-frame clones only, minus some. There are some 90,000 clones in the sample; about 93% occur only once, and 1% to 1.3% lies in the top ten. This specimen consisted of CD4+ or CD8+ T cells sorted from blood, obtained in a trial of the OX40 agonist ivuxolimab. The origin of the receptors is an adult with an advanced solid tumor such as melanoma, head and neck, liver or kidney cancer.

CDR3 nucleotide sequence: TGCGCCAGCAGCTTGGGACGGGACAGGGGGCAGCCCCTTAGGTCTCGGCAGTACTTC. Residues: CASSLGRDRGQPLRSRQYF. This chain connects TRBV5-1 to TRBJ2-7; TRBD1 matches 12 bases. In germline, CDR1 is SGHRS, CDR2 YFSETQ. This CDR3 has 19 residues. After removal of 0 bases from V and 9 bases from J, the junction contained 19 bases not matched to a gene.

This clone is a singleton in its sample. Other DNA sequences within the sample encode an identical CDR3. J is TRBJ2-3 and V is TRBV5-1; TRBD2 agrees at 11 bases. CDR3 length: 16 residues. Germline CDR1 and CDR2: SGHRS and YFSETQ. The ends lost 0 bases at V and 1 base at J; junction bases unmatched: 1. CDR3 sequence reads: CASSLELAGGTDTQYF. CDR3 bases: TGCGCCAGCAGCTTGGAACTAGCGGGAGGCACAGATACGCAGTATTTT.

The V and J genes are TRBV6-5 and TRBJ1-1; no clear D gene. The CDR3 sequence is 14 residues long. Trimming took 7 bases from V and 0 from J, leaving 12 bases between them. The germline V gene has CDR1 MNHEY and CDR2 SVGAGI. CDR3 nucleotides: TGTGCCAGCACGAAAGTGGATCTGAACACTGAAGCTTTCTTT. Translating gives CASTKVDLNTEAFF.

V usage is TRBV2 and J usage is TRBJ1-3, with D uncertain. The CDR3 length is 15 residues. Germline CDR1 SNHLY, CDR2 FYNNEI. Trimming removed 3 bases from V and 4 bases from J, with 13 bases in between. CDR3 region: CASSDSVVPGNTIYF. The CDR3 nucleotides read TGTGCCAGCAGTGACAGTGTAGTACCCGGAAACACCATATATTTT.

V gene TRBV19 combines with J gene TRBJ2-3; perhaps TRBD1 as D (5 bases). Germline loops: CDR1 LNHDA, CDR2 SQIVND (reference sequence). Trimming removed 7 bases from V and 5 bases from J, with 7 bases in between. The CDR3 is made up of 11 amino acids. CDR3 nucleotide sequence: TGTGCCAGTAACCAGGGAGATACGCAGTATTTT. Its translation: CASNQGDTQYF. Complete variable domain (other parts from reference TRBV19 and TRBJ2-3): DGGITQSPKYLFRKEGQNVTLSCEQNLNHDAMYWYRQDPGQGLRLIYYSQIVNDFQKGDIAEGYSVSREKKESFPLTVTSAQKNPTAFYLCASNQGDTQYFGPGTRLTVL.

The chain combines TRBV28 with TRBJ1-4, with TRBD1 as a possible D gene (6 bases). V was shortened by 6 bases and J by 4 bases, with 12 bases between the two germline ends. The CDR3 covers 14 residues. Germline loops: CDR1 MDHEN, CDR2 SYDVKM. The CDR3 coding sequence is TGTGCCAGCAGCCAAAGACAGGTTAATGAAAAACTGTTTTTT. This codes for CASSQRQVNEKLFF.

V gene TRBV9 combines with J gene TRBJ2-6, with 7 bases identical to TRBD2. Germline V CDR1 and CDR2: SGDLS, YYNGEE. With 4 bases clipped from V and 1 base from J, the junction kept 8 bases outside the gene matches. The CDR3 length is 17 residues. DNA of the CDR3: TGTGCCAGCAGCAGAGGGGAGGGGCGTTCTGGGGCCAACGTCCTGACTTTC. Its protein is CASSRGEGRSGANVLTF.

The rearrangement uses TRBV28 and TRBJ2-4, with a weak D call TRBD2 (5 bases). The CDR3 contains 13 residues. Germline CDR1 and CDR2: MDHEN and SYDVKM. V was trimmed by 8 bases and J by 7 bases, leaving 15 bases between them. The CDR3 loop reads CASGTPGLNIQYF. The CDR3 DNA follows: TGTGCCAGCGGTACCCCGGGGTTGAACATTCAGTACTTC.

This clone was counted once. V and J are TRBV18 and TRBJ2-3, with a weak D call TRBD1 (6 bases). The CDR3 is 15 amino acids. CDR1 is KGHSH, CDR2 LQKENI, per germline. V lost 3 bases, J lost 4 bases, and 14 bases lay in between. CDR3 in amino acids: CASSPQQGFADTQYF. The CDR3 DNA reads as TGTGCCAGCTCACCTCAACAGGGTTTCGCAGATACGCAGTATTTT.

This chain joins TRBV14 and TRBJ1-3, with D perhaps TRBD1 (6 bases). V was trimmed by 0 bases and J by 5 bases, leaving 17 bases between them. This CDR3 has 17 residues. The germline V gene has CDR1 SGHDN and CDR2 FVKESK. CDR3 bases: TGTGCCAGCAGCCAAGATCGCGGGGGGCAGGCGAGAAACACCATATATTTT. Translated: CASSQDRGGQARNTIYF.

This clone was picked up one time. One end of the junction does not line up with germline, which may come from a read error. V gene TRBV28 combines with J gene TRBJ2-2, with D perhaps TRBD1 (7 bases). CDR3 length: 18 residues. CDR1 MDHEN and CDR2 SYDVKM come from the germline V gene. CDR3 DNA sequence: TGTGCCAGCCCTCCCGGGGGAGCAGGGGGAGCGAACGCCGGGGAGCTGTTTTTT. Its protein is CASPPGGAGGANAGELFF.

The chain links TRBV4-1 to TRBJ2-5; 7 nucleotides align to TRBD1. Germline trimming cut 1 base from V and 5 bases from J; bases unmatched to any gene: 16. This CDR3 is 18 amino acids long. CDR1 is MGHRA, CDR2 YSYEKL, per germline. The CDR3 DNA reads as TGCGCCAGCAGCCAAGCGAGTTTACAGGGGCCACCCTTCGAGACCCAGTACTTC. It is translated as CASSQASLQGPPFETQYF.

V usage is TRBV19 and J usage is TRBJ2-2, with D unclear. CDR3 length: 14 amino acids. V shed 1 base and J shed 3 bases, with 6 bases lying between them. CDR1 and CDR2 from the germline V gene are LNHDA and SQIVND (reference sequence). CDR3 in DNA: TGTGCCAGTAGTATAGGAGTCCACACCGGGGAGCTGTTTTTT. As protein: CASSIGVHTGELFF.

The chain employs TRBV19 and TRBJ2-1; 11 bases align to TRBD2. Unmatched junction bases numbered 13, after V lost 10 bases and J lost 2 bases. CDR3 length: 17 residues. Looked up from germline, CDR1 is LNHDA and CDR2 is SQIVND (reference sequence). CDR3 residues: CATRLAGTRLAYNEQFF. The CDR3 DNA reads TGTGCCACACGACTAGCGGGGACGAGGTTGGCCTACAATGAGCAGTTCTTC.

V usage is TRBV27 and J usage is TRBJ2-2; 9 bases fit TRBD2. Germline CDR1 reads MNHEY; CDR2 reads SMNVEV (reference sequence). CDR3 length equals 18 residues. The junction had 12 bases not matched to a gene; V was cut back by 5 bases and J by 2 bases. CDR3 DNA: TGTGCCAGCAGTACCTTACTTGGCGGGAGGGATAACACCGGGGAGCTGTTTTTT. This sequence encodes CASSTLLGGRDNTGELFF.

This clone was seen a single time. The chain has TRBV2 and TRBJ2-7; unclear D gene. In germline, CDR1 is SNHLY, CDR2 FYNNEI. Trimming pared 3 bases from V and 2 bases from J, leaving 14 bases between. This CDR3 region has 15 residues. The CDR3, as DNA: TGTGCCAGCAGTGAGGGGAATACGCCTGCCTACGAGCAGTACTTC. It encodes CASSEGNTPAYEQYF.

V is TRBV5-6 and J is TRBJ1-1; 7 nucleotides agree with TRBD1. There are 16 residues in the CDR3. J gave up 0 bases and V 0 bases, and 5 bases lay outside the gene matches. Germline CDR1 SGHDT, CDR2 YYEEEE. CDR3 nucleotide sequence: TGTGCCAGCAGCTTGGGGGCGACAGGGATGAACACTGAAGCTTTCTTT. Translating gives CASSLGATGMNTEAFF.

The rearrangement uses TRBV2 and TRBJ1-6; 9 bases agree with TRBD1. The CDR3 runs to 15 residues. The V gene's germline CDR1 is SNHLY and CDR2 FYNNEI. V shed 8 bases, J shed 0 bases, and the junction held 2 bases outside the gene matches. Written as DNA, the CDR3 is TGTGCCAGCTCGGGACAGGGCTCCTATAATTCACCCCTCCACTTT. Its protein is CASSGQGSYNSPLHF.

Concerning this clone itself: Other DNA sequences in this specimen translate into the identical CDR3. V usage is TRBV5-1 and J usage is TRBJ2-3, with D possibly being TRBD2 (6 bases). CDR1 and CDR2 from the germline V gene are SGHRS and YFSETQ. The CDR3 has 15 residues. The V end lost 0 bases, the J end lost 0 bases, and 8 bases lay between the germline ends. The CDR3 DNA is TGCGCCAGCAGCTTGGCCGGGGGTAGCACAGATACGCAGTATTTT. The encoded protein is CASSLAGGSTDTQYF.

The gene calls are TRBV6-5 and TRBJ1-5; no clear D gene. CDR1 and CDR2 from the germline V gene are MNHEY and SVGAGI. V lost 5 bases and J 0 bases, leaving 11 bases between the germline ends. The CDR3 has 15 amino acids. DNA of the CDR3: TGTGCCAGCAGTCCCTCGGTCCTTAGCAATCAGCCCCAGCATTTT. It encodes CASSPSVLSNQPQHF.

This chain uses TRBV9 with TRBJ1-6, with D possibly being TRBD1 (5 bases). Germline CDR1 SGDLS, CDR2 YYNGEE. The CDR3 length is 14 residues. V gave up 3 bases and J gave up 6 bases, with 10 bases separating them. The CDR3 is CASSGDGGNSPLHF. CDR3 coding DNA: TGTGCCAGCAGCGGGGACGGGGGTAATTCACCCCTCCACTTT.

The sample holds a few counts of this clone. The same CDR3 is also encoded by other DNA sequences in this sample. In nucleotides, the CDR3 is TGCGCCAGCAGCTTCCTTGAAGCAGAGACCCAGTACTTC. Translated: CASSFLEAETQYF. This rearrangement joins TRBV5-1 to TRBJ2-5; D gene ambiguous. This CDR3 is 13 amino acids long. V gave up 2 bases and J gave up 4 bases, with 9 bases separating them. In germline, CDR1 is SGHRS, CDR2 YFSETQ.

The V call is TRBV5-8, the J call TRBJ2-2; unclear D gene. Germline CDR1 reads SGHTS; CDR2 reads YDEGEE. CDR3 size: 14 residues. The germline V and J ends were trimmed by 0 bases and 6 bases, with 9 bases remaining between them. Here the CDR3 DNA reads TGTGCCAGCAGCTTGGATTTTAGTGCCGGGGAGCTGTTTTTT. Translated, it gives CASSLDFSAGELFF.

V usage is TRBV5-1 and J usage is TRBJ2-2; 8 bases line up with TRBD2. CDR1 and CDR2 (germline): SGHRS, YFSETQ. Germline trimming cut 4 bases from V and 0 bases from J; bases unmatched to any gene: 2. This CDR3 comprises 15 residues. CDR3 in amino acids: CASSRAGANTGELFF. The CDR3, as DNA: TGCGCCAGCAGCAGAGCGGGGGCGAACACCGGGGAGCTGTTTTTT. Combining the CDR3 with reference TRBV5-1 and TRBJ2-2 gives the whole variable domain KAGVTQTPRYLIKTRGQQVTLSCSPISGHRSVSWYQQTPGQGLQFLFEYFSETQRNKGNFPGRFSGRQFSNSRSEMNVSTLELGDSALYLCASSRAGANTGELFFGEGSRLTVL.

V and J are TRBV11-2 and TRBJ2-2; D might be TRBD1 or TRBD2, each matching 5 bases. Per germline, CDR1 SGHAT and CDR2 FQNNGV. The germline V and J ends were trimmed by 2 bases and 3 bases, with 16 bases remaining between them. The CDR3 sequence is 17 residues long. Here the CDR3 DNA reads TGTGCCAGCAGCTTATATAGGTGGGGGTTAGACACCGGGGAGCTGTTTTTT. Translated: CASSLYRWGLDTGELFF. Looking up the rest from reference TRBV11-2 and TRBJ2-2 gives the full variable domain: EAGVAQSPRYKIIEKRQSVAFWCNPISGHATLYWYQQILGQGPKLLIQFQNNGVVDDSQLPKDRFSAERLKGVDSTLKIQPAKLEDSAVYLCASSLYRWGLDTGELFFGEGSRLTVL.

This clone was observed once. The gene calls are TRBV11-2 and TRBJ2-3; D unclear. The CDR3 consists of 11 residues. Trimming removed 6 bases from V and 4 bases from J, with 5 bases in between. CDR1 is SGHAT, CDR2 FQNNGV, per germline. The CDR3 spells CASRRSDTQYF. For the CDR3, the DNA is TGTGCCAGCAGAAGGTCAGATACGCAGTATTTT.

This clone was recorded a few times. The CDR3 DNA reads TGTGCCAGTAGTATGTTCGACAGCTACAATCAGCCCCAGCATTTT. This translates into CASSMFDSYNQPQHF. This sequence joins TRBV19 and TRBJ1-5, with TRBD1 as a possible D gene (5 bases). Germline V gives CDR1 LNHDA, CDR2 SQIVND (reference sequence). The CDR3 has 15 amino acids. Trimming left V 3 bases short and J 3 bases short, with 12 bases between.

The chain couples TRBV19 to TRBJ2-3; D call uncertain. The CDR3 sequence is 11 residues long. V lost 5 bases and J 7 bases, leaving 7 bases between the germline ends. Germline loops: CDR1 LNHDA, CDR2 SQIVND (reference sequence). The CDR3 loop reads CASSRENTQYF. CDR3 nucleotides: TGTGCCAGTAGTCGCGAAAATACGCAGTATTTT.

The V call is TRBV5-1, the J call TRBJ1-2; D gene ambiguous. Germline V CDR1 and CDR2: SGHRS, YFSETQ. The V end lost 4 bases, the J end lost 0 bases, and 10 bases lay between the germline ends. This CDR3 is 14 amino acids long. The CDR3 DNA reads as TGCGCCAGCAGCCCCGCAGAAGCTAACTATGGCTACACCTTC. Its translation: CASSPAEANYGYTF.

The J gene is TRBJ1-5, the V gene TRBV7-8; D uncertain. The V end was cut by 5 bases, the J end by 6 bases, with 8 bases between. Germline-derived CDR1 and CDR2 are SGHVS and FQNEAQ. The CDR3 is made up of 12 amino acids. The CDR3 is CASSPYSQPQHF. As DNA, the CDR3 is TGTGCCAGCAGCCCGTACAGTCAGCCCCAGCATTTT. The whole variable domain, remainder taken from reference TRBV7-8 and TRBJ1-5, is GAGVSQSPRYKVAKRGQDVALRCDPISGHVSLFWYQQALGQGPEFLTYFQNEAQLDKSGLPSDRFFAERPEGSVSTLKIQRTQQEDSAVYLCASSPYSQPQHFGDGTRLSIL.

This rearrangement joins TRBV19 to TRBJ2-5, with TRBD2 identical over 12 bases. This CDR3 is 15 amino acids long. CDR1 is LNHDA, CDR2 SQIVND, per germline (reference sequence). With V trimmed by 5 bases and J by 1 base, 2 bases remained unmatched. In DNA form, the CDR3 reads TGTGCCAGTAGTTCGACTAGCGGGAGCCAAGAGACCCAGTACTTC. It translates to CASSSTSGSQETQYF.